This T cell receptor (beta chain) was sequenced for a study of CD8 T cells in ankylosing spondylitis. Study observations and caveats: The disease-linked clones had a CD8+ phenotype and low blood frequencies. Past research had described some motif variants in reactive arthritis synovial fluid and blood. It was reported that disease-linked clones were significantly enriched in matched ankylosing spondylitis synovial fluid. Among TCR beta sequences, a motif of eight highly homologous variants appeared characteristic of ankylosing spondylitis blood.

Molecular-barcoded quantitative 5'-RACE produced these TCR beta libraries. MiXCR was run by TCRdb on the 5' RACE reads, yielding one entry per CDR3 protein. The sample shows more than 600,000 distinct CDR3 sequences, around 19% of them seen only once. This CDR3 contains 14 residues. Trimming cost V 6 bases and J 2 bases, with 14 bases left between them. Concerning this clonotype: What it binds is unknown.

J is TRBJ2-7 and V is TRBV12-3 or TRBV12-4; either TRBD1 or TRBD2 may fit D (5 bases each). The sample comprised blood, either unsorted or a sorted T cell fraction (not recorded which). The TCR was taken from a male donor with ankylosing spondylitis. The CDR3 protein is CASSTGTYTYEQYF. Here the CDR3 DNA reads TGTGCCAGCAGCACCGGGACCTATACCTACGAGCAGTACTTC.